These T cell receptor beta chains were read from a single sample in a study of shared clonotypes between healthy human individuals. Clones were sequenced by immunoSEQ multiplex PCR, and TCRdb holds only the in-frame ones, with some missing. The sample includes under 2,500,000 clones, almost 96% of them seen just once. Sequenced: naive CD4+ T cells sorted from blood. The source of these receptors is a man between 18 and 35 years old in good health. CDR3s include the opening cysteine and the closing phenylalanine or tryptophan. The order of the fields is clone size, J gene, D gene, V gene, CDR3 protein, CDR3 DNA. D genes are given only for firm matches. Clone sizes are given selectively: once, few, many, or a class where the clone is expanded.

size: -; J: TRBJ2-7; D: -; V: TRBV23-1; CDR3: CASRTAPGDSEGEQYF; DNA: TGCGCCAGCCGCACCGCTCCTGGGGACTCGGAGGGCGAGCAGTACTTC
size: -; J: TRBJ2-2; D: -; V: TRBV2; CDR3: CASRNQGSGELFF; DNA: TGTGCCAGCAGGAATCAGGGTTCCGGGGAGCTGTTTTTT
size: -; J: TRBJ2-5; D: -; V: TRBV29-1; CDR3: CSVDPQETQYF; DNA: TGCAGCGTTGACCCTCAAGAGACCCAGTACTTC
size: -; J: TRBJ2-2; D: -; V: TRBV11-1; CDR3: CASSLVGGKANTGELFF; DNA: TGTGCCAGCAGCTTAGTTGGTGGCAAGGCGAACACCGGGGAGCTGTTTTTT
size: -; J: TRBJ2-3; D: -; V: TRBV30; CDR3: CAWSYGGADTQYF; DNA: TGTGCCTGGAGTTACGGCGGGGCAGATACGCAGTATTTT
size: -; J: TRBJ2-1; D: -; V: TRBV18; CDR3: CASSPRQGGNEQFF; DNA: TGTGCCAGCTCACCTCGACAGGGAGGCAATGAGCAGTTCTTC
size: -; J: TRBJ2-7; D: -; V: TRBV21-1; CDR3: CASSRDLPPVEQYF; DNA: TGTGCCAGCAGCCGCGATCTCCCTCCGGTCGAGCAGTACTTC
size: once; J: TRBJ2-7; D: -; V: TRBV7-3; CDR3: CASSLGQGSSYEQYF; DNA: TGTGCCAGCAGCTTAGGTCAGGGTAGCTCCTACGAGCAGTACTTC
size: -; J: TRBJ1-6; D: -; V: TRBV6-6; CDR3: CASSYDLTRYNSPLHF; DNA: TGTGCCAGCAGTTACGACCTGACACGCTATAATTCACCCCTCCACTTT
size: -; J: TRBJ2-7; D: -; V: TRBV10-1; CDR3: CAPGLQLAYEQYF; DNA: TGCGCCCCCGGGCTACAATTAGCCTACGAGCAGTACTTC
size: -; J: TRBJ2-3; D: -; V: TRBV4-1; CDR3: CASSQDWGVTTDTQYF; DNA: TGCGCCAGCAGCCAAGATTGGGGGGTCACCACAGATACGCAGTATTTT
size: -; J: TRBJ1-1; D: -; V: TRBV5-1; CDR3: CASSLEGGISTEAFF; DNA: TGCGCCAGCAGCTTGGAGGGAGGTATTAGCACTGAAGCTTTCTTT
size: -; J: TRBJ1-2; D: -; V: TRBV6-1; CDR3: CASSEIWGTEGYTF; DNA: TGTGCCAGCAGTGAAATTTGGGGCACTGAGGGCTACACCTTC
size: -; J: TRBJ1-6; D: -; V: TRBV7-9; CDR3: CASSLIPDNSPLHF; DNA: TGTGCCAGCAGCTTAATTCCAGATAATTCACCCCTCCACTTT
size: -; J: TRBJ1-2; D: -; V: TRBV4-3; CDR3: CASSPKARNPAGYTF; DNA: TGCGCCAGCAGCCCCAAGGCCCGGAACCCGGCGGGCTACACCTTC
size: -; J: TRBJ2-1; D: -; V: TRBV7-3; CDR3: CASSLLPGADAYNEQFF; DNA: TGTGCCAGCAGCCTCCTCCCGGGGGCCGATGCCTACAATGAGCAGTTCTTC
size: -; J: TRBJ2-2; D: -; V: TRBV27; CDR3: CASSEAGAGGWELFF; DNA: TGTGCCAGCAGTGAAGCGGGAGCAGGGGGTTGGGAGCTGTTTTTT
size: -; J: TRBJ1-4; D: -; V: TRBV20-1; CDR3: CSVQAGEKLFF; DNA: TGCAGTGTTCAGGCGGGCGAAAAACTGTTTTTT
size: -; J: TRBJ2-5; D: -; V: TRBV25-1; CDR3: CASSEEGMETQYF; DNA: TGTGCCAGCAGTGAAGAGGGTATGGAGACCCAGTACTTC
size: -; J: TRBJ1-5; D: -; V: TRBV28; CDR3: CAAGGAVQPQHF; DNA: TGTGCCGCCGGGGGGGCTGTTCAGCCCCAGCATTTT
size: few; J: TRBJ2-1; D: -; V: TRBV7-2; CDR3: CASSLVDNEQFF; DNA: TGTGCCAGCAGCTTAGTTGACAATGAGCAGTTCTTC
size: -; J: TRBJ1-3; D: -; V: TRBV28; CDR3: CASTGSGNTIYF; DNA: TGTGCCAGCACGGGGTCTGGAAACACCATATATTTT